This T cell receptor (beta chain) was recovered during a study of shared clonotypes between healthy human individuals. Assay: immunoSEQ multiplex PCR; the TCRdb copy retains only in-frame clones and omits some. Of around 1 million clones listed, less than 85% were seen once; the top ten hold about 1.5%. The receptor was isolated from a man younger than 30 in good health. The sequenced sample was memory CD4+ T cells sorted from blood. This sample's subset: CD45RA-negative fraction.

DNA of the CDR3: TGTGCCAGCAGCCAGACAGGGAGCTCCTACGAGCAGTACTTC. This codes for CASSQTGSSYEQYF. The chain has TRBV5-4 and TRBJ2-7; 7 bases align to TRBD1. The junction had 4 bases not matched to a gene; V was cut back by 4 bases and J by 0 bases. CDR3 size: 14 residues. Germline loops: CDR1 SGHNT, CDR2 YYREEE (reference sequence).